Reported below is one T cell receptor (beta chain). This entry is derived from a study of blood T cells in healthy people across ages. The authors ran a second PCR of about 6 to 11 cycles using a sample-barcoded 5' primer and a J-beta primer mix. Sequencing yielded, for each sample, at least 3 million paired-end reads carrying CDR3. TCRdb reprocessed the 5' RACE reads via MiXCR and lists one record per CDR3 protein. This table has approximately 730,000 distinct CDR3 sequences, 53% appearing once. This sequence was found in a man older than 75 in good health. Sequencing was carried out using blood.

The CDR3 DNA sequence: TGTGCCACCAGCAAGGGACTAGCGGGAGGGCCGAGCACAGATACGCAGTATTTT. Protein: CATSKGLAGGPSTDTQYF. This chain connects TRBV15 to TRBJ2-3, with 16 bases that match TRBD2. Germline CDR1 LNHNV, CDR2 YYDKDF (reference sequence). The length of the CDR3 is 18 residues. The junction had 4 bases not matched to a gene; V was cut back by 4 bases and J by 0 bases.